The clone carrying this T cell receptor (beta chain) has at least ten counts. The CDR3 length is 16 residues. CDR1 and CDR2 from the germline V gene are MNHEY and SVGEGT. The V end lost 2 bases, the J end lost 3 bases, and 16 bases lay between the germline ends. Construction of the TCR beta libraries employed iRepertoire HTBI primers in conjunction with Arm-PCR of CDR3 regions. Original processing methods: Spanning all samples, the identified segments comprised some 66 TRBV and approximately 15 TRBJ. MiXCR, run by TCRdb on the multiplex PCR reads, gives a single entry per CDR3 protein. The V and J calls here are based on TCRdb, not the publication. Among 420,000 or so distinct CDR3 sequences listed, 15% to 20% were seen once. This sample was included in a study of regulatory T cells in long-lasting Graves disease. Documented time point: newly diagnosed GD, antithyroid drugs for less than 3 months. Construction of the TCR library relied on RNA isolated from PBMCs. Patients met American Thyroid Association criteria for Graves' disease.

These data also featured in a second study, about T cells in Graves' hyperthyroidism and ophthalmopathy. From that study: Newly diagnosed hyperthyroidism patients aged 18 to 65 years had disease lasting under 2 months.

The sequence derives from a young woman with Graves disease. The chain combines TRBV6-2 or TRBV6-3 with TRBJ1-1, with D possibly being TRBD1 (5 bases). Source: peripheral blood mononuclear cells (PBMCs), taken at new diagnosis, from a patient treated with antithyroid drugs. CDR3 in DNA: TGTGCCAGCAGTTACCCCCCTTCAGGGTGGGACACTGAAGCTTTCTTT. Translating gives CASSYPPSGWDTEAFF.